A single sample is the source of the 9 T cell receptor beta chains below, sequenced in a study of tumor-infiltrating lymphocytes in primary liver carcinoma. The input was around 0.5 ug total RNA; TCR beta cDNA was made from it with a constant-region primer. Libraries covering TCR beta were generated through three nested multiplex PCR rounds (using a slightly modified ARM-PCR). Each of the first two PCR rounds ran approximately 10 cycles with TRBV1-TRBV30 forward and C-beta reverse primers. TCRdb independently ran MiXCR on the multiplex PCR reads; one entry per CDR3 protein. Of 320,000 or so distinct CDR3 sequences listed, less than 75% are singletons. Extraction also yielded germline DNA, while blood RNA was obtained from unsorted whole blood. The sequencing input was peripheral blood. The receptors were sampled from a man aged 35 to 55 with primary liver carcinoma and hepatitis B virus infection.

The chain uses TRBV28 and TRBJ1-6; D perhaps matches TRBD1 (5 bases). The V and J ends lost 3 bases and 8 bases respectively, with 14 bases between them. CDR1 and CDR2 (germline): MDHEN, SYDVKM. This CDR3 has 15 residues. In nucleotides, the CDR3 is TGTGCCAGCAGTTTCCAGGGAAGCAGGGATTCACCCCTCCACTTT. It encodes CASSFQGSRDSPLHF.

To note about this clonotype: One base away lies a much larger clone, so this may be a sequencing read error. The chain carries TRBV6-5 and TRBJ1-1; 7 nucleotides align to TRBD1. The CDR3 has 15 amino acids. J lost 8 bases, V lost 5 bases, and 14 bases had no gene match. The V gene's germline CDR1 is MNHEY and CDR2 SVGAGI. CDR3 sequence: CASSLRSGGRFEAFF. Here the CDR3 DNA reads TGTGCCAGCAGTCTCCGGTCAGGGGGTCGATTCGAAGCTTTCTTT.

There are a few counts of this clonotype. At one end, the junction sequence differs from germline, possibly due to a read error. The chain is built from TRBV11-2 and TRBJ2-1; TRBD2 matches 13 bases. This CDR3 has 14 amino acids. Germline V CDR1 and CDR2: SGHAT, FQNNGV. CDR3: CVSSRLAGGREQFF. The CDR3 DNA is TGTGTCAGCAGTCGACTAGCGGGAGGCCGAGAGCAGTTCTTC.

About this clonotype: A much larger clone lies a single base off, so this may be a read error. No conserved phenylalanine or tryptophan ends this CDR3, so it is likely a read error. The V call is TRBV6-1, the J call TRBJ2-1; D possibly uses TRBD1 or TRBD2 (5 bases each). The CDR3 is 13 amino acids. Germline V gene lookup returns CDR1 MNHNS and CDR2 SASEGT. Trimming cost V 1 base and J 8 bases, with 9 bases left between them. The CDR3 DNA is TGTGCCAGCAGTGAAGGAGGGGTTGATGAGCAGTTCCTC. Protein product: CASSEGGVDEQFL.

As concerns this clonotype: The junction departs from germline at one end; a sequencing error may be responsible. The chain uses TRBV5-4 and TRBJ2-2; D perhaps matches TRBD2 (6 bases). Germline values: CDR1 SGHNT, CDR2 YYREEE (reference sequence). The CDR3 runs to 15 residues. The CDR3 DNA reads TGTGCCAGAAGCTTGTCGGGGGTAACCATCGGGGAGCTGTTTTTT. Protein product: CARSLSGVTIGELFF.

This clonotype has ten or more counts. The chain recombines TRBV4-3 with TRBJ1-4; 7 bases align to TRBD1. Germline loops: CDR1 LGHNA, CDR2 YSLEER. The CDR3 runs to 17 residues. V was clipped by 0 bases and J by 5 bases; unmatched bases: 9. The CDR3 here is CASSQERRAGGNEKLFF. Written as DNA, the CDR3 is TGCGCCAGCAGCCAAGAAAGGCGCGCAGGGGGGAATGAAAAACTGTTTTTT.

In this sample, this clonotype turned up many times. V gene TRBV29-1 combines with J gene TRBJ1-2; D is possibly TRBD1 (6 bases). V was cut by 3 bases and J by 5 bases, with 13 bases left in between. The germline V gene encodes CDR1 SQVTM and CDR2 ANQGSEA. The length of the CDR3 is 13 residues. The CDR3 region is CSVEGGAEYGYTF. CDR3 bases: TGCAGCGTTGAGGGGGGCGCGGAATATGGCTACACCTTC.

A single count supports this clonotype. The rearrangement uses TRBV6-2 or TRBV6-3 and TRBJ2-1; tentatively, D is TRBD1 (5 bases). Germline assignment: CDR1 MNHEY and CDR2 SVGEGT. V was shortened by 7 bases and J by 11 bases, with 15 bases between the two germline ends. The CDR3 spans 12 residues. Written as DNA, the CDR3 is TGTGCCAGCACCACGACGACGGACAAGCAGTTCTTC. Protein sequence: CASTTTTDKQFF.

The table lists this clonotype with a count of one. The junction departs from the called germline gene at one end, perhaps through a read error. V gene TRBV6-2 or TRBV6-3 combines with J gene TRBJ1-1, with TRBD1 matching over 7 bases. The CDR3 runs to 15 residues. Per the germline V gene, CDR1 is MNHEY and CDR2 is SVGEGT. The CDR3 sequence is CGSSSPGGLDTEAFF. For the CDR3, the DNA is TGTGGCAGCAGTTCACCAGGGGGATTGGACACTGAAGCTTTCTTT.